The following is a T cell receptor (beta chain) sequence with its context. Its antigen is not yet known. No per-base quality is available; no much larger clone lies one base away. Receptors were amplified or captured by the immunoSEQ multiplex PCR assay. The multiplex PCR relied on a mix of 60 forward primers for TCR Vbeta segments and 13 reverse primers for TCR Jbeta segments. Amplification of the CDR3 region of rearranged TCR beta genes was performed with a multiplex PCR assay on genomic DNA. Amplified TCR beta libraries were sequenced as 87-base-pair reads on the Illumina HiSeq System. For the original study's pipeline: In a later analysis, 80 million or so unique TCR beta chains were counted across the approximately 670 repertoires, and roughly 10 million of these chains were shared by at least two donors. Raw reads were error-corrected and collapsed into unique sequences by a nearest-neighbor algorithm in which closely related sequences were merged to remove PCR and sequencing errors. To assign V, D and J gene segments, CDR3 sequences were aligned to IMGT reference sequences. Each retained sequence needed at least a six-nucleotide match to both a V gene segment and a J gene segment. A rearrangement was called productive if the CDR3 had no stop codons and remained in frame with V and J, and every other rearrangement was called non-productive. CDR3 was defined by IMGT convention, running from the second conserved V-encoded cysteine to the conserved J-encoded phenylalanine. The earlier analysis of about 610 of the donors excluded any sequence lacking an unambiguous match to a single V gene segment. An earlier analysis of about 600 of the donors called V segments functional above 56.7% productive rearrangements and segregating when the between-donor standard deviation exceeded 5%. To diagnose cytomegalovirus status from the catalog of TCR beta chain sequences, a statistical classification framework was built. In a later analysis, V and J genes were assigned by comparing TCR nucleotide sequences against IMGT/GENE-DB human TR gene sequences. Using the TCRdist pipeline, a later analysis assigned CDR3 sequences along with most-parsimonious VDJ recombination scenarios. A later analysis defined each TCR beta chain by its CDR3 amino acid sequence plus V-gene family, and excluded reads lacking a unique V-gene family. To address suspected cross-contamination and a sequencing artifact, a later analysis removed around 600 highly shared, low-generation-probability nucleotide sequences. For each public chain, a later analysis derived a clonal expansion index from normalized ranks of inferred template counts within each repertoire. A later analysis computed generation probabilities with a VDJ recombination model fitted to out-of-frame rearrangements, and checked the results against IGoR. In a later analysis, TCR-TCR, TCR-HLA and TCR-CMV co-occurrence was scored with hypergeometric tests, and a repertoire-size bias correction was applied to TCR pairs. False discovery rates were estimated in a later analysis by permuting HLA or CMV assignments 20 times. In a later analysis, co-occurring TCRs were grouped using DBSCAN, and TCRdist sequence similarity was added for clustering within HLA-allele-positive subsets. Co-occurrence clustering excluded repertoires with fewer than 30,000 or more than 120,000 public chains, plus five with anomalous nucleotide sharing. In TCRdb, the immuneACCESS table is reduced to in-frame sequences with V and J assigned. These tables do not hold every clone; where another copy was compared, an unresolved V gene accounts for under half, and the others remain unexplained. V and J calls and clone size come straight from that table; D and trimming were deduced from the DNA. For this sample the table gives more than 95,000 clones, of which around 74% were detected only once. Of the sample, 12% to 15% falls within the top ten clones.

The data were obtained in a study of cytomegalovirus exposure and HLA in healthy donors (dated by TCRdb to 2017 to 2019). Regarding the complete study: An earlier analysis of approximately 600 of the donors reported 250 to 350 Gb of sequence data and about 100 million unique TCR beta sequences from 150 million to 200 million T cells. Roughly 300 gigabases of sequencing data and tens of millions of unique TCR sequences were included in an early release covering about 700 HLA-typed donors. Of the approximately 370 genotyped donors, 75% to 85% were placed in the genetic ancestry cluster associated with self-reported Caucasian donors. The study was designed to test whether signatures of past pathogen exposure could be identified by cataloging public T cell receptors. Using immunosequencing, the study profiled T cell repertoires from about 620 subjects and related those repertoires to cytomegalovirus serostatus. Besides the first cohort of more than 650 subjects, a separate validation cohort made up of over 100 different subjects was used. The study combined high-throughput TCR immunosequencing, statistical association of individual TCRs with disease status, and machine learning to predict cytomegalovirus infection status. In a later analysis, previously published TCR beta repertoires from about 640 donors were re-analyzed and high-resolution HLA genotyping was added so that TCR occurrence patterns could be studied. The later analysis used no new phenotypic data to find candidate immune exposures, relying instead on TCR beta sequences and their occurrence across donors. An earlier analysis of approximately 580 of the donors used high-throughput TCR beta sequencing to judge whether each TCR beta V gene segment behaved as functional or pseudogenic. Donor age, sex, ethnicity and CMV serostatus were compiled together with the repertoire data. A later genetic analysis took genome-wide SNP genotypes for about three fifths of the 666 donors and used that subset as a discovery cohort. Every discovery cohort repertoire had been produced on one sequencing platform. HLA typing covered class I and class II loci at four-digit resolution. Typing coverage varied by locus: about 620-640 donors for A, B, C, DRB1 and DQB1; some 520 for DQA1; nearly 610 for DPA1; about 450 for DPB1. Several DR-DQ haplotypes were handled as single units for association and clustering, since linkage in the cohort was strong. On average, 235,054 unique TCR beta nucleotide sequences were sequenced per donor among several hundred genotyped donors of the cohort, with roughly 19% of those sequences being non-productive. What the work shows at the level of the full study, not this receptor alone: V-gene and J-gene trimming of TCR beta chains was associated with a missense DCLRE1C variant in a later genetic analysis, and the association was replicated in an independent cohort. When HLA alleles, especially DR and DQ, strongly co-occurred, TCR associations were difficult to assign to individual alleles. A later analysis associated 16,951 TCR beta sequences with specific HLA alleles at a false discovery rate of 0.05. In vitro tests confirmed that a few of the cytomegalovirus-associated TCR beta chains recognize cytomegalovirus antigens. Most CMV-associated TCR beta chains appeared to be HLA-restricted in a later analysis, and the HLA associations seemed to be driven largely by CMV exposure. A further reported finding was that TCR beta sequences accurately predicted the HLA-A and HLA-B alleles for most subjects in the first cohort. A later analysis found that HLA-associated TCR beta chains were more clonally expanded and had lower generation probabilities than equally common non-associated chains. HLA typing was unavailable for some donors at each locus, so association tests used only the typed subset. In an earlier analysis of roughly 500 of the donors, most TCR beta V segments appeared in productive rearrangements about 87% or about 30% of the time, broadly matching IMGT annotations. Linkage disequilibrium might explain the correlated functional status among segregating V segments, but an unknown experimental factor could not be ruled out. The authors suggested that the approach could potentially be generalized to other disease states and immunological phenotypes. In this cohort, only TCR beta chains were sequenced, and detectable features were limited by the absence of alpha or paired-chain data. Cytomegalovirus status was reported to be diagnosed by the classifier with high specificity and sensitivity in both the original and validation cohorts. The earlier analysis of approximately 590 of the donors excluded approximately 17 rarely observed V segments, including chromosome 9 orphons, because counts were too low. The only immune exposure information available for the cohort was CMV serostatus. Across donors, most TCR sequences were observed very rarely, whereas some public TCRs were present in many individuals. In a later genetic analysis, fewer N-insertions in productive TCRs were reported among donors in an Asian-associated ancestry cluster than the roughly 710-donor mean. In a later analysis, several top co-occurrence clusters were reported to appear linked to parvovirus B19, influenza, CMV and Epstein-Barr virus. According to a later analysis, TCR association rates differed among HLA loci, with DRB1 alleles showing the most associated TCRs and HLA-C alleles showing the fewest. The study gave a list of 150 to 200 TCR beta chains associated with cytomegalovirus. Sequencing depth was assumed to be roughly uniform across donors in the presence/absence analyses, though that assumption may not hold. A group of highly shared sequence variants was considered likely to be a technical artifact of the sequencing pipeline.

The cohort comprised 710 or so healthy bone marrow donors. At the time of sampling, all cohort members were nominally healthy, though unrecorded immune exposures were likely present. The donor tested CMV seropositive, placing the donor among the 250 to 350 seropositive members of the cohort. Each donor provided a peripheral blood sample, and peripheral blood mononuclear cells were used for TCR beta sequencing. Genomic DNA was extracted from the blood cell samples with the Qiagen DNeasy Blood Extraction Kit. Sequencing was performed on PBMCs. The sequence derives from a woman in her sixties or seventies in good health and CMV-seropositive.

The CDR3 is CASSAVTEAFF. DNA sequence: TGTGCCAGCAGTGCGGTCACTGAAGCTTTCTTT. The chain uses TRBV6-1 and TRBJ1-1, with the D segment identity uncertain. From the cysteine up to the phenylalanine, the CDR3 has a length of 11 residues. The kept DNA is CDR3 alone, 33 bases in frame from the first base. For CDR1 and CDR2, the germline V gene lists MNHNS and SASEGT. V sheds 4 bases and J sheds 4 bases, leaving 4 bases between their ends.